The 31 T cell receptor beta chains in this list originate from one sample, sequenced in a study of OX40 agonist ivuxolimab in advanced cancers. Libraries were prepared by immunoSEQ multiplex PCR; TCRdb keeps only in-frame clonotypes and omits some of them. The sample shows around 130,000 clones, 85% to 95% of them seen only once. Here the sequenced sample was CD4+ or CD8+ T cells sorted from blood, taken in a trial of the OX40 agonist ivuxolimab. The receptor source for this set is an adult with an advanced solid tumor such as melanoma, head and neck, liver or kidney cancer.

V is TRBV6-6 and J is TRBJ2-7; 8 nucleotides agree with TRBD2. The length of the CDR3 is 15 residues. Germline values: CDR1 MNHNY, CDR2 SVGAGI (reference sequence). Trimming cost V 0 bases and J 6 bases; bases outside gene matches: 7. The DNA of the CDR3 is TGTGCCAGCAGTTACTCGACGGGGGGGCCGGGCGAGCAGTACTTC. This encodes CASSYSTGGPGEQYF.

This clone was detected only a few times. V usage is TRBV5-1 and J usage is TRBJ2-1; no firm D call. Germline V lookup: CDR1 SGHRS, CDR2 YFSETQ. The CDR3 has 14 amino acids. The V and J ends lost 2 bases and 7 bases respectively, with 13 bases between them. DNA of the CDR3: TGCGCCAGCAGCTTCTCCCTTTTGTTGAATGAGCAGTTCTTC. It translates to CASSFSLLLNEQFF.

The chain recombines TRBV2 with TRBJ2-3; 9 bases line up with TRBD2. The germline gives CDR1 SNHLY, CDR2 FYNNEI. Trimming cost V 6 bases and J 6 bases; bases outside gene matches: 13. The CDR3 spans 16 residues. The CDR3 is CASRNGMASGADTQYF. In nucleotides, the CDR3 is TGTGCCAGCAGGAACGGTATGGCTAGCGGGGCTGATACGCAGTATTTT.

The V call is TRBV5-1, the J call TRBJ2-5; the D gene is possibly TRBD1 (6 bases). Trimming took 0 bases from V and 8 from J, leaving 14 bases between them. CDR3 size: 14 residues. Germline V CDR1 and CDR2: SGHRS, YFSETQ. CDR3 bases: TGCGCCAGCAGCTTGGCCAGCAGGGGTGAAACCCAGTACTTC. Protein product: CASSLASRGETQYF.

The chain has TRBV5-1 and TRBJ2-5, with 10 bases fitting TRBD1. Trimming at V came to 4 bases and at J to 7 bases, leaving 13 bases not matched to a gene. From germline, CDR1 is SGHRS and CDR2 YFSETQ. This CDR3 has 16 residues. The CDR3 bases are TGCGCCAGCAGCCCGGGGGACAGGGGAGAATTAGGGACCCAGTACTTC. Protein product: CASSPGDRGELGTQYF.

The chain is built from TRBV27 and TRBJ1-1; no reliable D call. CDR1 is MNHEY, CDR2 SMNVEV, per germline (reference sequence). V dropped 5 bases and J dropped 4 bases, with 20 bases sitting between them. This CDR3 spans 16 amino acids. The CDR3 region is CASSPRPLGGGTEAFF. The CDR3 nucleotides read TGTGCCAGCAGTCCTCGGCCACTCGGAGGAGGCACTGAAGCTTTCTTT.

The chain uses TRBV27 and TRBJ2-6; D possibly matches TRBD1 or TRBD2 (5 bases each). This CDR3 is 15 amino acids long. V lost 7 bases, J lost 2 bases, and 12 bases lay in between. Germline CDR1 MNHEY, CDR2 SMNVEV (reference sequence). CDR3 nucleotides: TGTGCCAGCAAGGGGTTCGGGGCTGGGGCCAACGTCCTGACTTTC. Residues: CASKGFGAGANVLTF.

This chain uses TRBV6-5 with TRBJ2-7; 8 positions match TRBD1. Per the germline V gene, CDR1 is MNHEY and CDR2 is SVGAGI. The CDR3 extends over 15 amino acids. V shed 3 bases, J shed 5 bases, and the junction held 9 bases outside the gene matches. DNA of the CDR3: TGTGCCAGCAGTTATAGGCCGGACAGGGCCCACGAGCAGTACTTC. It translates to CASSYRPDRAHEQYF.

With respect to this clone: Other DNA sequences in this specimen translate into the identical CDR3. This chain connects TRBV25-1 to TRBJ1-5, with unresolved D. V lost 1 base, J lost 3 bases, and 7 bases lay in between. CDR3 size: 14 residues. Germline V lookup: CDR1 MGHDK, CDR2 SYGVNS. CDR3 nucleotides: TGTGCCAGCAGTGAATCAGGTTTCAATCAGCCCCAGCATTTT. Its protein is CASSESGFNQPQHF. Using reference TRBV25-1 and TRBJ1-5 for the parts outside the CDR3, the full variable domain is EADIYQTPRYLVIGTGKKITLECSQTMGHDKMYWYQQDPGMELHLIHYSYGVNSTEKGDLSSESTVSRIRTEHFPLTLESARPSHTSQYLCASSESGFNQPQHFGDGTRLSIL.

The chain carries TRBV28 and TRBJ2-7; the D is unclear. V lost 4 bases and J 3 bases, leaving 7 bases between the germline ends. Germline loops: CDR1 MDHEN, CDR2 SYDVKM. This CDR3 has 12 amino acids. The CDR3: CASSSGDYEQYF. DNA for the CDR3: TGTGCCAGCAGTTCAGGAGACTACGAGCAGTACTTC.

The chain combines TRBV5-1 with TRBJ2-5; 15 bases line up with TRBD2. The germline gives CDR1 SGHRS, CDR2 YFSETQ. V was pared by 2 bases and J by 1 base, with 6 bases of the junction left unmatched. CDR3 length: 18 residues. This CDR3 reads CASSFTGTSGGFQETQYF. DNA for the CDR3: TGCGCCAGCAGCTTTACCGGGACTAGCGGGGGGTTCCAAGAGACCCAGTACTTC.

The CDR3 sequence: CASSIAGGGGRNEKLFF. In DNA form, the CDR3 reads TGTGCCAGTAGTATAGCAGGCGGAGGGGGCCGTAATGAAAAACTGTTTTTT. The chain employs TRBV19 and TRBJ1-4, with 7 bases aligning to TRBD1. Germline trimming cut 1 base from V and 4 bases from J; bases unmatched to any gene: 9. In germline, CDR1 is LNHDA, CDR2 SQIVND (reference sequence). The CDR3 extends over 17 amino acids.

The V and J genes are TRBV7-2 and TRBJ1-4; a possible D gene is TRBD1 (6 bases). V was trimmed by 5 bases and J by 7 bases, leaving 17 bases between them. CDR3 length equals 15 residues. Germline loops: CDR1 SGHTA, CDR2 FQGNSA. The CDR3, as DNA: TGTGCCAGCAGCCGAAACAGGGTGGTCAGTGAAAAACTGTTTTTT. It yields the protein CASSRNRVVSEKLFF.

This clone was detected only a few times. A read error may account for a junction end that differs from germline. The rearrangement links TRBV12-5 to TRBJ1-3; D remains ambiguous. Germline assignment: CDR1 LGHNT and CDR2 FRNRAP. The CDR3 consists of 13 residues. The CDR3 DNA reads as TGTGCTAGTGGTTTTGCCTCTGGGAACACCATATATTTT. Protein: CASGFASGNTIYF.

A single count supports this clone. J is TRBJ2-7 and V is TRBV6-6; 8 positions match TRBD1. The V segment lost 5 bases and the J segment 7 bases; nucleotides outside the gene matches: 10. The CDR3 spans 14 residues. Germline CDR1 reads MNHNY; CDR2 reads SVGAGI (reference sequence). CDR3 amino acids: CASSNPDRVGEQYF. The CDR3 nucleotides are TGTGCCAGCAGTAACCCGGACAGGGTGGGGGAGCAGTACTTC.

The chain uses TRBV27 and TRBJ2-7; 9 bases line up with TRBD2. Germline V gives CDR1 MNHEY, CDR2 SMNVEV (reference sequence). This CDR3 spans 15 amino acids. The trim removed 4 bases at V and 5 bases at J, leaving 9 bases unmatched. The CDR3 DNA sequence: TGTGCCAGCAGTTCGCCGGGACTAGCATCGGACGAGCAGTACTTC. Encoded protein: CASSSPGLASDEQYF.

This chain uses TRBV19 with TRBJ1-1; D is unresolved. Germline assignment: CDR1 LNHDA and CDR2 SQIVND (reference sequence). Between the trimmed V and J ends, which lost 7 bases and 2 bases, there was a span of 14 bases. This CDR3 is built from 14 residues. In nucleotides, the CDR3 is TGTGCCAGTACCCCGGGAGGACCCAACACTGAAGCTTTCTTT. This sequence encodes CASTPGGPNTEAFF.

The chain carries TRBV11-2 and TRBJ2-5, with D tentatively TRBD2 (6 bases). The germline gives CDR1 SGHAT, CDR2 FQNNGV. Between the trimmed V and J ends, which lost 1 base and 2 bases, there was a span of 11 bases. The CDR3 loop spans 15 amino acids. CDR3 amino acids: CASSLVGLAQETQYF. DNA of the CDR3: TGTGCCAGCAGCTTAGTCGGTCTAGCGCAAGAGACCCAGTACTTC.

V and J are TRBV18 and TRBJ1-5; no firm D call. Germline V lookup: CDR1 KGHSH, CDR2 LQKENI. V was cut by 3 bases and J by 4 bases, with 10 bases left in between. This CDR3 region has 14 residues. CDR3 sequence reads: CASSPVGLNQPQHF. CDR3 DNA: TGTGCCAGCTCACCCGTGGGATTGAATCAGCCCCAGCATTTT.

In this sample, this clone turned up once. This sequence joins TRBV5-8 and TRBJ1-4; 10 bases match TRBD1. Germline V lookup: CDR1 SGHTS, CDR2 YDEGEE. V shed 1 base and J 2 bases; nucleotides not matched to a gene: 2. The CDR3 is made up of 16 amino acids. The CDR3 loop reads CASSLWTGGTNEKLFF. In DNA form, the CDR3 reads TGTGCCAGCAGCTTGTGGACAGGGGGGACTAATGAAAAACTGTTTTTT.

This chain uses TRBV5-1 with TRBJ1-1, with D unresolved. Between the trimmed V and J ends, which lost 6 bases and 1 base, there was a span of 10 bases. CDR3 size: 13 residues. Looked up from germline, CDR1 is SGHRS and CDR2 is YFSETQ. The CDR3 sequence: CASNIDPNTEAFF. The CDR3 bases are TGCGCCAGCAATATAGATCCGAACACTGAAGCTTTCTTT.

This chain joins TRBV5-6 and TRBJ2-7; no clear D. The germline V gene encodes CDR1 SGHDT and CDR2 YYEEEE. This CDR3 has 15 amino acids. V lost 6 bases and J 1 base, leaving 17 bases between the germline ends. The CDR3 is CASNTRAETSYEQYF. CDR3 DNA: TGTGCCAGCAATACAAGGGCGGAGACTTCCTACGAGCAGTACTTC.

V and J are TRBV15 and TRBJ2-2; D is possibly TRBD2 (5 bases). CDR3 length equals 18 residues. Germline V gene data show CDR1 as LNHNV and CDR2 as YYDKDF (reference sequence). V shed 0 bases and J shed 0 bases, with 14 bases lying between them. The CDR3 is CATSRDRGSGANTGELFF. CDR3 in DNA: TGTGCCACCAGCAGAGATCGAGGATCCGGGGCGAACACCGGGGAGCTGTTTTTT.

The gene calls are TRBV19 and TRBJ2-1, with unresolved D. V was shortened by 2 bases and J by 5 bases, with 13 bases between the two germline ends. Germline V CDR1 and CDR2: LNHDA, SQIVND (reference sequence). CDR3 length equals 15 residues. The CDR3 region is CASSIPGVNNNEQFF. The CDR3 DNA is TGTGCCAGTAGTATACCAGGTGTAAACAACAATGAGCAGTTCTTC.

The chain joins TRBV18 to TRBJ2-1, with D possibly being TRBD2 (6 bases). CDR3 length: 13 residues. V was shortened by 3 bases and J by 10 bases, with 13 bases between the two germline ends. Germline values: CDR1 KGHSH, CDR2 LQKENI. CDR3 DNA sequence: TGTGCCAGCTCACCTCCGGGGACTGGGGAGCAGTTCTTC. This encodes CASSPPGTGEQFF.

The CDR3 sequence is CASSYSFRGGARGQFF. CDR3 in DNA: TGTGCCAGCAGTTACTCGTTTCGCGGGGGGGCCCGAGGGCAGTTCTTC. The chain recombines TRBV6-5 with TRBJ2-1, with 9 bases aligning to TRBD2. Germline trimming cut 0 bases from V and 12 bases from J; bases unmatched to any gene: 12. This CDR3 is 16 amino acids long. CDR1 MNHEY and CDR2 SVGAGI come from the germline V gene.

V usage is TRBV28 and J usage is TRBJ1-3, with a weak D call TRBD1 (5 bases). Germline lookup yields CDR1 MDHEN and CDR2 SYDVKM. V lost 1 base, J lost 0 bases, and 10 bases lay in between. The CDR3 totals 16 residues. The CDR3 protein is CASSLFYRSSGNTIYF. For the CDR3, the DNA is TGTGCCAGCAGTTTATTTTACAGGAGCTCTGGAAACACCATATATTTT.

The chain employs TRBV7-6 and TRBJ2-2; D might be TRBD2 (5 bases). V lost 7 bases and J 1 base, leaving 16 bases between the germline ends. The CDR3 is 16 amino acids. Germline V lookup: CDR1 SGHVS, CDR2 FNYEAQ. The CDR3 sequence is CASTRFTSGNTGELFF. CDR3 in DNA: TGTGCCAGCACCCGGTTTACTAGTGGGAACACCGGGGAGCTGTTTTTT. The full variable domain, with the rest looked up from reference TRBV7-6 and TRBJ2-2, is GAGVSQSPRYKVTKRGQDVALRCDPISGHVSLYWYRQALGQGPEFLTYFNYEAQQDKSGLPNDRFSAERPEGSISTLTIQRTEQRDSAMYRCASTRFTSGNTGELFFGEGSRLTVL.

The rearrangement links TRBV7-8 to TRBJ1-5; D possibly corresponds to TRBD1 (6 bases). This CDR3 comprises 14 residues. Deletions cut 5 bases from V and 7 bases from J, with 15 bases between. Germline V CDR1 and CDR2: SGHVS, FQNEAQ. DNA of the CDR3: TGTGCCAGCAGCGGGGGACACGGGGAACAGCCCCAGCATTTT. This gives the protein CASSGGHGEQPQHF.

The chain links TRBV7-2 to TRBJ2-5, with no clear D. The CDR3 has 14 residues. The germline CDR1 and CDR2 sequences are SGHTA and FQGNSA. V gave up 5 bases and J gave up 0 bases, with 10 bases separating them. CDR3 DNA: TGTGCCAGCAGCCCCCGCCGGGACCAAGAGACCCAGTACTTC. Translating it yields CASSPRRDQETQYF.

The V call is TRBV28, the J call TRBJ1-5; D is unclear. Germline CDR1 and CDR2: MDHEN and SYDVKM. This CDR3 has 12 residues. Trimming removed 8 bases at V and 0 bases at J, with 5 bases between. CDR3 residues: CASAFSNQPQHF. The CDR3 DNA reads TGTGCCAGCGCCTTTAGCAATCAGCCCCAGCATTTT.